These 22 T cell receptor beta chains share one sample of origin, sequenced in a study of blood T cells in healthy people across ages. A second PCR of 7 to 11 cycles used a sample-barcoded 5' primer and a J-beta primer mix. TCRdb reprocessed the 5' RACE reads via MiXCR and lists one record per CDR3 protein. The table shows 800,000 or so distinct CDR3 sequences, with 46% occurring only once. Source material: blood. Receptors were obtained from a man at least 80 years old in good health.

The chain has TRBV20-1 and TRBJ2-5, with D uncertain. The CDR3 covers 13 residues. Germline CDR1 reads DFQATT; CDR2 reads SNEGSKA (reference sequence). V shed 4 bases and J shed 7 bases, with 16 bases lying between them. CDR3 residues: CSATDRLDSTQYF. The DNA for the CDR3 is TGCAGTGCTACCGATAGACTCGACTCGACCCAGTACTTC.

This sequence joins TRBV6-6 and TRBJ2-1; D uncertain. Trimming left V 6 bases short and J 10 bases short, with 13 bases between. Germline lookup yields CDR1 MNHNY and CDR2 SVGAGI (reference sequence). CDR3 length equals 12 residues. The CDR3 DNA sequence: TGTGCCAGCAGCCCCGTGGTCGGCGAGCAGTTCTTC. The encoded protein is CASSPVVGEQFF.

The V and J genes are TRBV20-1 and TRBJ1-2; D might be TRBD1 (6 bases). The CDR3 has 13 amino acids. The V gene lost 2 bases and the J gene lost 2 bases, with 9 bases spanning the gap. Per germline, CDR1 DFQATT and CDR2 SNEGSKA (reference sequence). The CDR3 loop reads CSARKQGNYGYTF. The DNA for the CDR3 is TGCAGTGCTAGAAAGCAGGGGAACTATGGCTACACCTTC.

This clonotype was recorded once. V is TRBV12-3 or TRBV12-4 and J is TRBJ1-1; 10 bases fit TRBD1. The V segment lost 11 bases and the J segment 4 bases; nucleotides outside the gene matches: 10. The CDR3 is 14 amino acids. DNA for the CDR3: TGTGCCGGAAGACAGGGGGCGGGGGGCACTGAAGCTTTCTTT. Translating gives CAGRQGAGGTEAFF.

This clonotype occurred a few times. The CDR3, as DNA: TGCAGCGTTGACGGGCGGGACTCCTACGAGCAGTACTTC. As protein: CSVDGRDSYEQYF. The chain is built from TRBV29-1 and TRBJ2-7; D is perhaps TRBD2 (6 bases). V lost 3 bases, J lost 0 bases, and 9 bases lay in between. The germline V gene encodes CDR1 SQVTM and CDR2 ANQGSEA. This CDR3 comprises 13 residues.

This clonotype was seen more than once but under ten times. The CDR3 DNA reads as TGTGCCAGCAGCTGGGCCGGGACCGATAATGAAAAACTGTTTTTT. Encoded protein: CASSWAGTDNEKLFF. V gene TRBV5-5 combines with J gene TRBJ1-4, with D tentatively TRBD1 (5 bases). CDR1 SGHKS and CDR2 YYEKEE come from the germline V gene (reference sequence). The CDR3 is 15 amino acids. The V end lost 3 bases, the J end lost 4 bases, and 13 bases lay between the germline ends. The full variable domain, its missing parts supplied by reference TRBV5-5 and TRBJ1-4, is DAGVTQSPTHLIKTRGQQVTLRCSPISGHKSVSWYQQVLGQGPQFIFQYYEKEERGRGNFPDRFSARQFPNYSSELNVNALLLGDSALYLCASSWAGTDNEKLFFGSGTQLSVL.

This clonotype was detected ten times or more. This chain's CDR3 is CASSRRQGALETQYF. The CDR3 nucleotides read TGTGCCAGCAGTAGAAGACAGGGGGCCTTAGAGACCCAGTACTTC. J is TRBJ2-5 and V is TRBV12-3 or TRBV12-4, with TRBD1 matching over 10 bases. J gave up 4 bases and V 5 bases, and 7 bases lay outside the gene matches. The CDR3 covers 15 residues.

The chain employs TRBV4-2 and TRBJ2-5; D gene ambiguous. The V end was cut by 0 bases, the J end by 5 bases, with 4 bases between. This CDR3 has 12 amino acids. Germline CDR1 and CDR2: LGHNA and YNFKEQ. DNA of the CDR3: TGTGCCAGCAGCCAAGACGACGAGACCCAGTACTTC. It codes for CASSQDDETQYF.

This clonotype has a handful of counts. V gene TRBV9 combines with J gene TRBJ2-7; possibly TRBD1 or TRBD2 for D (5 bases each). Germline CDR1 reads SGDLS; CDR2 reads YYNGEE. The CDR3 is 15 residues long. V gave up 0 bases and J gave up 3 bases, with 13 bases separating them. The CDR3 loop reads CASSVDHNGGYEQYF. In DNA, the CDR3 is TGTGCCAGCAGCGTAGACCACAATGGGGGCTACGAGCAGTACTTC.

This clonotype turned up a few times. The rearrangement joins TRBV7-8 to TRBJ2-1; 9 bases map to TRBD2. Germline CDR1 reads SGHVS; CDR2 reads FQNEAQ. V was clipped by 0 bases and J by 8 bases; unmatched bases: 5. The CDR3 extends over 15 amino acids. CDR3 sequence (DNA): TGTGCCAGCAGCTTAGCTTTAGCGGGAGACGATGAGCAGTTCTTC. This sequence encodes CASSLALAGDDEQFF.

This clonotype showed up just a few times. This chain connects TRBV10-3 to TRBJ2-3, with D uncertain. CDR3 length: 14 amino acids. The V end was cut by 7 bases, the J end by 0 bases, with 11 bases between. In germline, CDR1 is ENHRY, CDR2 SYGVKD. For the CDR3, the DNA is TGTGCCATCAAGAACAAATATAGCACAGATACGCAGTATTTT. This translates into CAIKNKYSTDTQYF.

V gene TRBV6-5 combines with J gene TRBJ2-7; D is uncertain. Trimming took 5 bases from V and 3 from J, leaving 14 bases between them. Looked up from germline, CDR1 is MNHEY and CDR2 is SVGAGI. CDR3 length: 14 amino acids. The CDR3 coding sequence is TGTGCCAGCAGTCGACGAGCAGCTTACTACGAGCAGTACTTC. It translates to CASSRRAAYYEQYF.

The chain is built from TRBV6-5 and TRBJ1-6, with 9 bases lining up with TRBD1. The CDR3 length is 15 residues. J was trimmed by 10 bases and V by 7 bases; bases with no gene match: 11. Germline V gene sequence: CDR1 MNHEY, CDR2 SVGAGI. Here the CDR3 reads CASTYTGTGNSPLHF. The CDR3 DNA reads as TGTGCCAGCACCTACACCGGGACAGGGAACTCACCCCTCCACTTT.

The V and J genes are TRBV28 and TRBJ2-5; D is perhaps TRBD2 (7 bases). The tail of the sequence fits TRBJ2-7 better, so the J call may be wrong. Germline V gene data show CDR1 as MDHEN and CDR2 as SYDVKM. The CDR3 is 16 residues long. CDR3 in amino acids: CASSLSGGALGYEQYF. The CDR3 nucleotides read TGTGCCAGCAGTTTATCTGGGGGGGCGCTGGGCTACGAGCAGTACTTC.

This rearrangement joins TRBV5-4 to TRBJ2-1; 8 bases are a match to TRBD2. Matching the DNA end better, TRBJ2-7 makes the J call doubtful. Germline lookup yields CDR1 SGHNT and CDR2 YYREEE (reference sequence). The CDR3 is 16 amino acids. This CDR3 reads CASGRGGLAGYNEQYF. DNA of the CDR3: TGTGCCAGCGGCAGGGGTGGACTAGCTGGCTACAATGAGCAGTACTTC.

V usage is TRBV5-1 and J usage is TRBJ2-1; unclear D gene. The V end lost 0 bases, the J end lost 11 bases, and 12 bases lay between the germline ends. The CDR3 has 13 amino acids. Germline lookup yields CDR1 SGHRS and CDR2 YFSETQ. The CDR3 sequence: CASSLVVADKQFF. The CDR3 DNA reads as TGCGCCAGCAGCTTGGTGGTGGCGGATAAGCAGTTCTTC.

The V gene is TRBV7-9, the J gene TRBJ2-1, with D possibly matching TRBD2 (6 bases). Germline values: CDR1 SEHNR, CDR2 FQNEAQ (reference sequence). The CDR3 loop spans 15 amino acids. The V end lost 5 bases, the J end lost 7 bases, and 18 bases lay between the germline ends. CDR3 nucleotides: TGTGCCAGCAGCACCCCAGGGCTAGCGCCTAATGAGCAGTTCTTC. This translates into CASSTPGLAPNEQFF.

This clonotype turned up a few times. The J gene is TRBJ1-2, the V gene TRBV29-1; D uncertain. Germline V gene data show CDR1 as SQVTM and CDR2 as ANQGSEA. The V end was cut by 2 bases, the J end by 4 bases, with 5 bases between. This CDR3 is 11 amino acids long. The CDR3: CSVEILYGYTF. Written as DNA, the CDR3 is TGCAGCGTTGAAATCCTCTATGGCTACACCTTC.

The chain employs TRBV15 and TRBJ2-7; D remains unclear. Trimming took 0 bases from V and 3 from J, leaving 9 bases between them. The CDR3 is 14 residues long. Germline V CDR1 and CDR2: LNHNV, YYDKDF (reference sequence). The CDR3 sequence is CATSRDQRLYEQYF. The DNA for the CDR3 is TGTGCCACCAGCAGAGATCAACGGCTCTACGAGCAGTACTTC.

The rearrangement joins TRBV4-1 to TRBJ2-1; 11 bases match TRBD2. The end of the DNA aligns better with TRBJ2-7, so the J call may be wrong. This CDR3 is built from 14 residues. CDR1 MGHRA and CDR2 YSYEKL come from the germline V gene. CDR3 protein: CASSQTSGGSEQYF. In DNA form, the CDR3 reads TGCGCCAGCAGCCAAACTAGCGGGGGTTCCGAGCAGTACTTC.

The rearrangement links TRBV30 to TRBJ2-5, with TRBD1 identical over 7 bases. Per germline, CDR1 GTSNPN and CDR2 SVGIG (reference sequence). The CDR3 is 13 amino acids. With V trimmed by 6 bases and J by 2 bases, 6 bases remained unmatched. Written as DNA, the CDR3 is TGTGCCTGTCTACGGGACAGACAAGAGACCCAGTACTTC. It yields the protein CACLRDRQETQYF.

The chain carries TRBV12-3 or TRBV12-4 and TRBJ2-1, with TRBD1 identical over 9 bases. The CDR3 length is 15 residues. V lost 7 bases to trimming and J lost 4 bases; unmatched junction nucleotides: 8. DNA of the CDR3: TGTGCCAGCACCCCATCCGGACAGGGGTACAATGAGCAGTTCTTC. It encodes CASTPSGQGYNEQFF.